The following is a TCR beta chain sequence with its context. The method was immunoSEQ multiplex PCR; TCRdb's version includes in-frame clones alone and lacks a portion of them. The profile shows under 300,000 clones, around 83% of them singletons. This entry is derived from a study of blood T cell repertoires in COVID-19. Overall study: From the United States, Italy and Spain came samples of acute and convalescent COVID-19. Sample material is recorded as cDNA or gDNA derived from T cells, B-cell-depleted T cells, or PBMCs.

V was clipped by 3 bases and J by 3 bases, with 5 bases between them. CDR3 length equals 12 residues. This rearrangement joins TRBV12-3 or TRBV12-4 to TRBJ1-1; D call uncertain. The sequenced sample was peripheral blood. This TCR came from a woman in her thirties or forties who had recovered from COVID-19. This CDR3 reads CASSFQDTEAFF. CDR3 bases: TGTGCCAGCAGTTTCCAGGACACTGAAGCTTTCTTT.